This T cell receptor beta chain was recovered during a study of blood T cell repertoires in COVID-19. Study-wide context: Researchers got acute and convalescent COVID-19 samples from the United States, Italy and Spain.

Assay used: immunoSEQ multiplex PCR; TCRdb lists only in-frame clones, some missing. The table records roughly 230,000 clones, roughly 84% of them present only once. Germline values: CDR1 SGHRS, CDR2 YFSETQ. The CDR3 has 15 residues. The V gene lost 0 bases and the J gene lost 1 base, with 10 bases spanning the gap. The specimen was PBMCs or T cells enriched from blood (not recorded which). This rearrangement joins TRBV5-1 to TRBJ1-2; D remains ambiguous. The sequence derives from a woman aged 45-59 years who had been exposed to COVID-19. Here the CDR3 reads CASSLVGANNYGYTF. CDR3 DNA: TGCGCCAGCAGCTTGGTAGGAGCCAATAACTATGGCTACACCTTC.